In this sample, the clone carrying this T cell receptor beta chain turned up many times. This sample is part of a study of T-cell reconstitution after alpha-beta-depleted transplantation in children. Preparation of the TCRbeta library involved a method that used unique molecular identifiers. MiXCR, applied by TCRdb to the PCR reads, yields one record per CDR3 protein. The data hold under 300,000 distinct CDR3 sequences, with under 14% observed a single time. The sequence was obtained from a male patient between 2 and 15 years old who had a stem cell transplant for chronic granulomatous disease, so the T cells may come from the graft donor. Source: peripheral blood, taken 180 days after TCRalphabeta/CD19-depleted stem cell transplant.

The CDR3 sequence is CASSSRAGGLYEQYF. The CDR3 coding sequence is TGTGCCAGCAGCTCTCGAGCGGGGGGGCTCTACGAGCAGTACTTC. The chain couples TRBV11-2 to TRBJ2-7; the match to TRBD2 covers 10 bases. Germline loops: CDR1 SGHAT, CDR2 FQNNGV. V lost 4 bases to trimming and J lost 3 bases; unmatched junction nucleotides: 6. The CDR3 spans 15 residues.